This T cell receptor (beta chain) derives from a study of patients and donors after allogeneic stem cell transplantation. TCRdb independently ran MiXCR on the RT-PCR reads; one entry per CDR3 protein. Of 200,000 to 250,000 distinct CDR3 sequences listed, roughly 14% are singletons. This clonotype showed up many times. Sequences were obtained from blood, either unsorted or a sorted T cell fraction (not recorded which). The receptor was derived from a human donor who was either an allogeneic HSCT recipient or a stem cell or donor lymphocyte infusion donor (not recorded which). It is not recorded whose cells these are; they may come from a transplant donor.

CDR3: CASSHGQGTYNSPLHF. CDR3 nucleotides: TGTGCCAGCAGCCACGGACAGGGAACCTATAATTCACCCCTCCACTTT. V is TRBV11-2 and J is TRBJ1-6, with 8 bases matching TRBD1. Germline V gene lookup returns CDR1 SGHAT and CDR2 FQNNGV. The CDR3 has 16 residues. V shed 5 bases, J shed 2 bases, and the junction held 5 bases outside the gene matches.